The clone carrying this T cell receptor (beta chain) was counted once. This record belongs to a study of blood T cell repertoires in COVID-19. The V gene's germline CDR1 is LGHNA and CDR2 YNFKEQ. The CDR3 length is 16 residues. With 0 bases removed from V and 0 bases from J, the gap between germline ends came to 9 bases. TCRdb's copy holds only in-frame clones and misses some; the assay was immunoSEQ multiplex PCR. The data show some 200,000 clones, 80% to 90% seen once. The receptor's source is a man under 40 with active or convalescent COVID-19. This sequence joins TRBV4-2 and TRBJ1-5; no clear D. Source material: peripheral blood. CDR3 sequence reads: CASSQDRGYSNQPQHF. In DNA, the CDR3 is TGTGCCAGCAGCCAAGATCGAGGATATAGCAATCAGCCCCAGCATTTT.